The entry below gives a single TCR beta chain sequence along with its context. This receptor's antigen is unknown. Base qualities are not recorded, but no much larger clone differs from it by a single base. Each collaborating institution followed its own protocols to collect whole blood in K2EDTA tubes. For TCRbeta analysis, collaborators shipped samples in one of three forms: frozen whole blood, isolated PBMCs, or DNA extracted from either of those sample types. The CDR3 measures 14 amino acids from cysteine to phenylalanine. Only CDR3 DNA remains: 42 bases, in frame from the first base. CDR1 and CDR2, looked up from the germline V gene (reference sequence), are DFQATT and SNEGSKA. The germline V end is reduced by 3 bases and the J end by 4 bases; junction bases left unmatched: 5. The data are from a study of blood T cell repertoires in COVID-19 (dated by TCRdb to 2018 to 2020). At the level of the whole study: Collaborator samples came from the United States, Italy and Spain and covered acute and convalescent phases of COVID-19. Subjects who had been exposed to COVID-19, were actively infected with it, or had recovered from it provided the deeply sampled blood TCRbeta repertoires that made up the dataset. Sample metadata almost always included a de-identified subject ID, COVID-19 status, age in years and sex. The material from the prospective study consisted of cDNA or gDNA derived from T cells, B-cell-depleted T cells, or PBMCs. Samples came from the ongoing ImmuneRACE study (first 160 participants) plus 1,254 subjects from 6 global collaborators. Where available, HLA class I and class II types were taken from metadata supplied by the sample provider and were not determined by assay-based typing. The repertoires were released in a freely available public database meant as a resource for research on the immune response to SARS-CoV-2. Broad study findings and their caveats: Clinical and demographic metadata were provided uncurated, with the amount varying by source and participant.

TCRbeta CDR3 regions were amplified from genomic DNA by means of the immunoSEQ Assay, a bias-controlled multiplex PCR. The authors processed their data as follows. The number of nucleated cells in each sample was estimated by amplification of reference gene primers within the assay. To quantify the absolute abundance of each unique TCRbeta CDR3 rearrangement, sequence reads were collapsed and filtered. For each sample, productive Simpson clonality was calculated as the square root of Simpson's diversity index over productive rearrangements. The clones in this table, taken by TCRdb from immuneACCESS, are in-frame only. Not every clone is retained; where verified, under half of the shortfall comes from an unresolved V gene, and the cause of the rest is unknown. The D gene and trimming were derived from the DNA, and the V and J assignments and clone size from that table. The sample profile shows some 170,000 clones; roughly four fifths of them were found once. 11% of the sample lies in the top ten.

The sequence derives from a human donor in a cohort sampled during active COVID-19. Sequenced material: peripheral blood. The chain joins TRBV20-1 to TRBJ2-1; 8 bases in the junction line up with TRBD2. The sequenced DNA is TGCAGTGCTAGTTTAGCGGGAATGTACAATGAGCAGTTCTTC. It encodes CSASLAGMYNEQFF.